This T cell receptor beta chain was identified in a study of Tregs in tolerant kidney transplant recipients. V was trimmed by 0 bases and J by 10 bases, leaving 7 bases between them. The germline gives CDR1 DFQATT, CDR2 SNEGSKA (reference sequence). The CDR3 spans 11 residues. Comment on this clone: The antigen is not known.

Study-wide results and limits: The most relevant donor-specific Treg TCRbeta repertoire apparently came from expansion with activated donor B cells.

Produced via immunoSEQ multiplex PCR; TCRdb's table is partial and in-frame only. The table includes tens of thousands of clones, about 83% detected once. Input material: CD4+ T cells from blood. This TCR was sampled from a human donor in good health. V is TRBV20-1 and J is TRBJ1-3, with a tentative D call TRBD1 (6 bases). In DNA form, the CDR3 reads TGCAGTGCTAGAGAAACAGGGACCATATATTTT. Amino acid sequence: CSARETGTIYF.